These 13 T cell receptor beta chains came from one sample sequenced in a study of response to subunit inactivated influenza vaccine. MiXCR, applied by TCRdb to the RT-PCR reads, yields one record per CDR3 protein. Found here are around 580,000 distinct CDR3 sequences, 12% to 15% of them singletons; the top ten hold 11%. This material consisted of PBMCs from blood, taken about 12 days after vaccination. The receptors were sampled from a man aged 45-60 years who received an inactivated influenza vaccine.

This clonotype was recorded many times. This chain links TRBV12-3 or TRBV12-4 with TRBJ2-1, with a weak D call TRBD2 (6 bases). The CDR3 is made up of 13 amino acids. V gave up 6 bases and J gave up 4 bases, with 10 bases separating them. The CDR3 protein is CASRTREYNEQFF. CDR3 in DNA: TGTGCCAGCAGAACTCGGGAGTACAATGAGCAGTTCTTC.

This clonotype was counted ten times or more. For the CDR3, the DNA is TGCAGTGCTGCCCCCCTTGGGGATAGCAATCAGCCCCAGCATTTT. Translated, it gives CSAAPLGDSNQPQHF. The genes are TRBV20-1 and TRBJ1-5; D remains ambiguous. Germline values: CDR1 DFQATT, CDR2 SNEGSKA (reference sequence). V dropped 5 bases and J dropped 0 bases, with 14 bases sitting between them. This CDR3 is built from 15 residues.

This clonotype has just a few counts. Written as DNA, the CDR3 is TGTGCCAGCCAGGGGTCGGGGAATTCACCCCTCCACTTT. Translation: CASQGSGNSPLHF. This chain uses TRBV12-3 or TRBV12-4 with TRBJ1-6, with D possibly TRBD1 on 6 matching bases. This CDR3 comprises 13 residues. Deletions cut 8 bases from V and 7 bases from J, with 12 bases between.

With regard to this clonotype: A read error may explain this, as a much larger clone is one base away. The chain employs TRBV6-1 and TRBJ2-1, with 13 nucleotides matching TRBD2. The CDR3 covers 17 residues. CDR1 and CDR2 from the germline V gene are MNHNS and SASEGT. DNA for the CDR3: TGTGCCAGCAGTGAAGTACTAGCGGGAGGGGACGGAAATGAGCAGATCTTC. Encoded protein: CASSEVLAGGDGNEQIF.

The chain uses TRBV7-2 and TRBJ2-7; TRBD2 aligns across 8 bases. J gave up 7 bases and V 1 base, and 9 bases lay outside the gene matches. Per germline, CDR1 SGHTA and CDR2 FQGNSA. This CDR3 contains 15 residues. The CDR3 DNA reads TGTGCCAGCAGCTTAGAAGTGGGGACTAGGGGGGAGCAGTACTTC. Its translation: CASSLEVGTRGEQYF.

This clonotype was observed a few times. The chain links TRBV5-1 to TRBJ1-1; D remains ambiguous. Germline CDR1 and CDR2: SGHRS and YFSETQ. The CDR3 spans 15 residues. Between the trimmed V and J ends, which lost 0 bases and 1 base, there was a span of 10 bases. DNA for the CDR3: TGCGCCAGCAGCTTGGCCAACTCTGGGAACACTGAAGCTTTCTTT. Translating it yields CASSLANSGNTEAFF.

This chain connects TRBV29-1 to TRBJ1-3; D not certain. The V end lost 7 bases, the J end lost 0 bases, and 16 bases lay between the germline ends. The CDR3 consists of 15 residues. The germline CDR1 and CDR2 sequences are SQVTM and ANQGSEA. CDR3 residues: CSASRTVSSGNTIYF. In DNA form, the CDR3 reads TGCAGCGCCTCAAGGACGGTTAGCTCTGGAAACACCATATATTTT.

This clonotype was seen only a few times. V is TRBV20-1 and J is TRBJ2-5, with D perhaps TRBD1 or TRBD2 (5 bases each). In germline, CDR1 is DFQATT, CDR2 SNEGSKA (reference sequence). The CDR3 loop spans 16 amino acids. The V end was cut by 0 bases, the J end by 5 bases, with 19 bases between. The chain's CDR3 is CSARDGVGPWGETQYF. As DNA, the CDR3 is TGCAGTGCTAGAGATGGGGTAGGGCCGTGGGGGGAGACCCAGTACTTC.

Ten or more counts support this clonotype. This chain connects TRBV7-2 to TRBJ1-2; no firm D call. The CDR3 length is 13 residues. Trimming removed 1 base from V and 6 bases from J, with 9 bases in between. Germline loops: CDR1 SGHTA, CDR2 FQGNSA. The CDR3 DNA reads as TGTGCCAGCAGCTTAGTTTTTTCGGATGGCTACACCTTC. Its translation is CASSLVFSDGYTF. Supplemented by reference TRBV7-2 and TRBJ1-2, the full variable domain reads GAGVSQSPSNKVTEKGKDVELRCDPISGHTALYWYRQSLGQGLEFLIYFQGNSAPDKSGLPSDRFSAERTGGSVSTLTIQRTQQEDSAVYLCASSLVFSDGYTFGSGTRLTVV.

Details on this clonotype: A much more abundant neighbour one base away suggests this may be a read error. The chain carries TRBV20-1 and TRBJ2-1, with TRBD2 identical over 13 bases. Germline lookup yields CDR1 DFQATT and CDR2 SNEGSKA (reference sequence). Trimming at V came to 5 bases and at J to 6 bases, leaving 4 bases not matched to a gene. The CDR3 has 14 amino acids. DNA of the CDR3: TGCAGTGCTGCCGGGACTAGCGGGATCAATGAGCAGTTCTTC. Amino acid sequence: CSAAGTSGINEQFF.

V is TRBV12-3 or TRBV12-4 and J is TRBJ2-3; the D gene could be TRBD1 or TRBD2 (5 bases each). The CDR3 contains 14 residues. Trimming removed 0 bases from V and 5 bases from J, with 9 bases in between. The CDR3 sequence is CASSLAGVLDTQYF. The CDR3 DNA is TGTGCCAGCAGTTTAGCGGGGGTGCTAGATACGCAGTATTTT.

This chain joins TRBV24-1 and TRBJ2-1; 7 bases are a match to TRBD2. Unmatched junction bases numbered 11, after V lost 2 bases and J lost 8 bases. Germline-derived CDR1 and CDR2 are KGHDR and SFDVKD. The CDR3 is 16 residues long. CDR3 bases: TGTGCCACCAGTGATTCTGCTAGCGGAAGAGCTCATGAGCAGTTCTTC. Residues: CATSDSASGRAHEQFF.

The chain links TRBV6-4 to TRBJ2-2; D unresolved. The CDR3 has 13 amino acids. Deletions cut 2 bases from V and 6 bases from J, with 7 bases between. Germline V gives CDR1 MRHNA, CDR2 SNTAGT. Here the CDR3 reads CASSDRDAGELFF. CDR3 DNA sequence: TGTGCCAGCAGTGACCGAGACGCCGGGGAGCTGTTTTTT.